One sample yielded the 4 T cell receptor beta chains listed below, sequenced in a study of cytomegalovirus exposure and HLA in healthy donors. The PCR had 60 Vbeta and 13 Jbeta primers. Assay: immunoSEQ multiplex PCR; the TCRdb copy retains only in-frame clones and omits some. The sample lists fewer than 90,000 clones; roughly 80% were seen once. Sequencing was done on a sample of PBMCs. These receptor sequences come from a woman aged 40 to 50 in good health and CMV-seropositive.

Worth noting for this clone: At one end the junction does not follow the germline gene, possibly because of a read error. The V call is TRBV11-2, the J call TRBJ1-1; the D is unclear. Germline V gives CDR1 SGHAT, CDR2 FQNNGV. The CDR3 is made up of 13 amino acids. Written as DNA, the CDR3 is TGTGCCAGCACCTTACCGGGGAACACTGAAGCTTTCTTT. This sequence encodes CASTLPGNTEAFF.

The V and J genes are TRBV5-8 and TRBJ1-6, with 7 bases aligning to TRBD1. Trimming at V came to 4 bases and at J to 11 bases, leaving 12 bases not matched to a gene. The CDR3 runs to 15 residues. CDR1 and CDR2 (germline): SGHTS, YDEGEE. CDR3 sequence: CASSRRDSRIPPLHF. The DNA for the CDR3 is TGTGCCAGCAGCCGACGGGACAGTCGGATCCCACCCCTCCACTTT.

Only a few counts were recorded for this clone. The chain carries TRBV28 and TRBJ1-1; TRBD1 is a possible D gene (6 bases). Trimming left V 5 bases short and J 0 bases short, with 13 bases between. Germline CDR1 and CDR2: MDHEN and SYDVKM. This CDR3 has 15 amino acids. CDR3 residues: CASSNSGTLNTEAFF. The CDR3 region has the DNA TGTGCCAGCAGTAATTCTGGGACACTGAACACTGAAGCTTTCTTT.

V usage is TRBV6-5 and J usage is TRBJ2-7; TRBD1 might be the D (5 bases). Germline values: CDR1 MNHEY, CDR2 SVGAGI. The CDR3 runs to 15 residues. V dropped 0 bases and J dropped 1 base, with 10 bases sitting between them. The CDR3: CASSYSERGSYEQYF. The CDR3 bases are TGTGCCAGCAGTTACTCGGAAAGGGGTTCCTACGAGCAGTACTTC.